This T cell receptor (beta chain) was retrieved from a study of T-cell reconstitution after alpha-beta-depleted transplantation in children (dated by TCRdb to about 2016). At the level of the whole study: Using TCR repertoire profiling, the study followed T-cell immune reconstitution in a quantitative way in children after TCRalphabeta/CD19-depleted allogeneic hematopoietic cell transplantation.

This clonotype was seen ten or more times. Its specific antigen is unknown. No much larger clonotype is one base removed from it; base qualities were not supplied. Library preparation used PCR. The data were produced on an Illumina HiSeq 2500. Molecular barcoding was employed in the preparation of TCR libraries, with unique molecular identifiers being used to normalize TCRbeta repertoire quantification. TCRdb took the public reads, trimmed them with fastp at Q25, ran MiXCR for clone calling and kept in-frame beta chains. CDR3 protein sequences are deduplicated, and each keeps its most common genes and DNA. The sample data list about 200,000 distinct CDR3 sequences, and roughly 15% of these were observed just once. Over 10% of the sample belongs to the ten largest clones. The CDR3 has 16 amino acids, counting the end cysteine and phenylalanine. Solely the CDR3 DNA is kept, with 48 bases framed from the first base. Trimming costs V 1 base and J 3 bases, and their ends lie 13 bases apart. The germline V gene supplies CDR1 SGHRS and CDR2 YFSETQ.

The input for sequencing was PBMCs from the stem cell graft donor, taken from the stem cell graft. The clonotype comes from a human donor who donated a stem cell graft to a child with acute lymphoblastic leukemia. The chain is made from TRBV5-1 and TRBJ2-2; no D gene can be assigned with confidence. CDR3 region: CASSLPLVSDTGELFF. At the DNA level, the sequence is TGCGCCAGCAGCTTGCCCCTAGTGAGTGACACCGGGGAGCTGTTTTTT. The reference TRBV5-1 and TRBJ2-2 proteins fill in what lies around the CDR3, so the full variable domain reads KAGVTQTPRYLIKTRGQQVTLSCSPISGHRSVSWYQQTPGQGLQFLFEYFSETQRNKGNFPGRFSGRQFSNSRSEMNVSTLELGDSALYLCASSLPLVSDTGELFFGEGSRLTVL.